These 3 T cell receptor beta chains were all obtained from the same sample, sequenced in a study of shared clonotypes between healthy human individuals. Clones were read by immunoSEQ multiplex PCR, and TCRdb kept only the in-frame ones, dropping some. Altogether 2 million to 2.5 million clones are present, approximately 95% being singletons, with the ten largest covering 0.39%. Input material: naive CD4+ T cells from PBMCs. Subset in this sample: CD45RA+ positively selected. The receptors here all came from a man aged 18 to 29 in good health. Some clones in this sample may be carry-over from other donors' samples.

The chain combines TRBV29-1 with TRBJ2-3; 7 bases align to TRBD2. The length of the CDR3 is 12 residues. Germline V CDR1 and CDR2: SQVTM, ANQGSEA. The J segment lost 0 bases and the V segment lost 8 bases, leaving 2 bases of the junction unmatched. The CDR3, as DNA: TGCAGCTATAGCGGGAGCACAGATACGCAGTATTTT. Translation: CSYSGSTDTQYF.

This rearrangement joins TRBV18 to TRBJ2-4; D might be TRBD2 (5 bases). Trimming left V 3 bases short and J 7 bases short, with 10 bases between. The CDR3 is 13 residues long. Germline CDR1 is KGHSH and CDR2 is LQKENI. DNA for the CDR3: TGTGCCAGCTCACCCAGCGGTAGGAACATTCAGTACTTC. It codes for CASSPSGRNIQYF.

This clone has just one count. The chain carries TRBV25-1 and TRBJ2-5; D call uncertain. CDR1 is MGHDK and CDR2 is SYGVNS in the germline V gene. The CDR3 runs 14 residues. V gave up 10 bases and J gave up 1 base, with 16 bases separating them. CDR3 protein: CATQRVGGQETQYF. Here the CDR3 DNA reads TGTGCCACCCAAAGGGTCGGTGGCCAAGAGACCCAGTACTTC.